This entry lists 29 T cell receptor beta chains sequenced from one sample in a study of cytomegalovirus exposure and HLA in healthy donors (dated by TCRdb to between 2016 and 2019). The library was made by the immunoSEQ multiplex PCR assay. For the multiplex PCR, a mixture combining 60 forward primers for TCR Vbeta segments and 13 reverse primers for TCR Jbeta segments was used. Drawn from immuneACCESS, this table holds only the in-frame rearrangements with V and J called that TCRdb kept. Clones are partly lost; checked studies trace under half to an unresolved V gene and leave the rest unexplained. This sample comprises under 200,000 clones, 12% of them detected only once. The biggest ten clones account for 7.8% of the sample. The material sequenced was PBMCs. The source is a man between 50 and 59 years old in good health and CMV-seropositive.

CDR3 protein: CASGAEGGLPLHF. The CDR3 DNA follows: TGTGCCAGCGGCGCCGAGGGGGGGTTACCCCTCCACTTT. V and J are TRBV2 and TRBJ1-6, with D possibly matching TRBD1 (6 bases). The CDR3 runs 13 residues. In germline, CDR1 is SNHLY, CDR2 FYNNEI. Trimming took off 8 bases at V and 12 bases at J, with 17 bases between the two ends.

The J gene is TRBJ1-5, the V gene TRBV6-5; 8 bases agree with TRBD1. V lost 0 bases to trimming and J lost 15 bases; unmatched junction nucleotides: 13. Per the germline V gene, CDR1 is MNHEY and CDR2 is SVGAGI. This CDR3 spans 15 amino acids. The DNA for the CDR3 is TGTGCCAGCAGTTACTCGGGGACAGGTTCAAGTGCTTTGCATTTT. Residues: CASSYSGTGSSALHF.

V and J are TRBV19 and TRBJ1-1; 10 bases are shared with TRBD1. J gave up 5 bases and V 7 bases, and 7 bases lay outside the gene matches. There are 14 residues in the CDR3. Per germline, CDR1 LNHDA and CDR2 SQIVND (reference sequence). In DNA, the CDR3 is TGTGCCAGTACCCGGGACAGGGGATTAACTGAAGCTTTCTTT. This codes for CASTRDRGLTEAFF.

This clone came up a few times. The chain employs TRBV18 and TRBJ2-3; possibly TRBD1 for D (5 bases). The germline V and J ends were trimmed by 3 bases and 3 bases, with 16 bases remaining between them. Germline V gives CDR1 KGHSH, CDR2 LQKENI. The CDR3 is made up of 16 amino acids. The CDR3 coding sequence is TGTGCCAGCTCACCGATGCAGGGAATAGGGACAGATACGCAGTATTTT. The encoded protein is CASSPMQGIGTDTQYF.

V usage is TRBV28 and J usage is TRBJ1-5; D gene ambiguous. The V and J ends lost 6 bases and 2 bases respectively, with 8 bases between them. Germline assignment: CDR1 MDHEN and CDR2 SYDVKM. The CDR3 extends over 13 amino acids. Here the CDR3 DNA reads TGTGCCAGCAGACGAGATGGCAATCAGCCCCAGCATTTT. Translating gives CASRRDGNQPQHF.

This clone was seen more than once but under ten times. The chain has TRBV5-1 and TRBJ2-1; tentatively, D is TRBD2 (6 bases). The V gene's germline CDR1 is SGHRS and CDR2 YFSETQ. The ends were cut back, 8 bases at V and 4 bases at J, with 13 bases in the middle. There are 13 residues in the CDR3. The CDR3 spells CASSGEPYNEQFF. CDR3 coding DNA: TGCGCCAGTTCGGGGGAGCCATACAATGAGCAGTTCTTC. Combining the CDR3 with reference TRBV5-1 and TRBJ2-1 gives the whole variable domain KAGVTQTPRYLIKTRGQQVTLSCSPISGHRSVSWYQQTPGQGLQFLFEYFSETQRNKGNFPGRFSGRQFSNSRSEMNVSTLELGDSALYLCASSGEPYNEQFFGPGTRLTVL.

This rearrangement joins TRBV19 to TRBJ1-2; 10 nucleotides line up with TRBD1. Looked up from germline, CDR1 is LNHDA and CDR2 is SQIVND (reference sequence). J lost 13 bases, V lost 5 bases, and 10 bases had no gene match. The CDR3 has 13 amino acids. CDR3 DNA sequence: TGTGCCAGTAGTCTCCGGACAGGGGGGTCGGGCACCTTC. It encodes CASSLRTGGSGTF.

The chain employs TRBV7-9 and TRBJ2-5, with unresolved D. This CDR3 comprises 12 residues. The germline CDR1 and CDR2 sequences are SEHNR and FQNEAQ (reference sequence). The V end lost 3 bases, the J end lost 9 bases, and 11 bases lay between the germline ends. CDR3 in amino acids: CASSLASQAQYF. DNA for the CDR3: TGTGCCAGCAGCTTGGCCAGCCAGGCCCAGTACTTC.

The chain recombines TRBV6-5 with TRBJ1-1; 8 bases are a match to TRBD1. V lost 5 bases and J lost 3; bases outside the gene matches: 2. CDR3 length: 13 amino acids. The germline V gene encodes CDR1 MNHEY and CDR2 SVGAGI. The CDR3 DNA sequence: TGTGCCAGCAGTATACAGGGGGACACTGAAGCTTTCTTT. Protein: CASSIQGDTEAFF.

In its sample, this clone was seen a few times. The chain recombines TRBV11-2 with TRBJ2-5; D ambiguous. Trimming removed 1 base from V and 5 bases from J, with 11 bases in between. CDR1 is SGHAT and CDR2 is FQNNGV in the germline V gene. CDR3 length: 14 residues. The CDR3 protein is CASSLGPTAETQYF. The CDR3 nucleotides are TGTGCCAGCAGCTTAGGCCCAACCGCGGAGACCCAGTACTTC.

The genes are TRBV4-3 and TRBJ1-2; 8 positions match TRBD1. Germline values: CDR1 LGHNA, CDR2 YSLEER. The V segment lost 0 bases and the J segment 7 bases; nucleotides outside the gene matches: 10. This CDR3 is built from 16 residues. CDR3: CASSQDAAGGIGGYTF. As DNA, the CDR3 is TGCGCCAGCAGCCAAGATGCGGCAGGGGGCATAGGTGGCTACACCTTC.

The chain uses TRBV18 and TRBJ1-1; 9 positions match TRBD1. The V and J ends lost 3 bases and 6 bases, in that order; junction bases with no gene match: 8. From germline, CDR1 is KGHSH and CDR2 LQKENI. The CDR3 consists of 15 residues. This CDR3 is CASSPGQGGLAEAFF. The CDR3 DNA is TGTGCCAGCTCACCGGGACAGGGAGGCTTGGCTGAAGCTTTCTTT. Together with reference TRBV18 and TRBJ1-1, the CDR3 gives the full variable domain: NAGVMQNPRHLVRRRGQEARLRCSPMKGHSHVYWYRQLPEEGLKFMVYLQKENIIDESGMPKERFSAEFPKEGPSILRIQQVVRGDSAAYFCASSPGQGGLAEAFFGQGTRLTVV.

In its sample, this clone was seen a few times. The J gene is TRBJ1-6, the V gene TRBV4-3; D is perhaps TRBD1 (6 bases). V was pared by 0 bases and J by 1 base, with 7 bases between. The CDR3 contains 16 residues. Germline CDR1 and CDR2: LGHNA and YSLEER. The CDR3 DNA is TGCGCCAGCAGCCAAGAACAGGGATCCTATAATTCACCCCTCCACTTT. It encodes CASSQEQGSYNSPLHF.

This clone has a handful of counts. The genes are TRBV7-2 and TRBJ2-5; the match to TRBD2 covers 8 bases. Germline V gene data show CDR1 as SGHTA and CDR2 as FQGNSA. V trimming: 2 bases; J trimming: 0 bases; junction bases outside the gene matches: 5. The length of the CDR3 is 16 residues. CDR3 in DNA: TGTGCCAGCAGCTTACCGGGGGGGGCTTACCAAGAGACCCAGTACTTC. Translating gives CASSLPGGAYQETQYF.

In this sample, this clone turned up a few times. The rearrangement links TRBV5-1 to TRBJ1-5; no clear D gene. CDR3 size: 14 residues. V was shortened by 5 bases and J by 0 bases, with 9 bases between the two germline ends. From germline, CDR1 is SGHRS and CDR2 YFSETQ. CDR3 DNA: TGCGCCAGCAGTCAGGATTCTAGCAATCAGCCCCAGCATTTT. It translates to CASSQDSSNQPQHF.

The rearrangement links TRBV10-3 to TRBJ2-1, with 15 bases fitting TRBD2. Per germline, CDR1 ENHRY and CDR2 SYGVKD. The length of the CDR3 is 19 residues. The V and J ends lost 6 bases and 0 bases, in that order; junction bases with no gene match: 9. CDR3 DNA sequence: TGTGCCATCAGCGCCGGGACTAGCGGGGGGATGAGCTCCTACAATGAGCAGTTCTTC. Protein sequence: CAISAGTSGGMSSYNEQFF.

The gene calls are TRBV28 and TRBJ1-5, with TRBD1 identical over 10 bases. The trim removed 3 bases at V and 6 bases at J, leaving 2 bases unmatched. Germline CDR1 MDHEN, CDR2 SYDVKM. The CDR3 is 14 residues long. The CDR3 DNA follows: TGTGCCAGCAGTTTCGGGACAGGGGTTCAGCCCCAGCATTTT. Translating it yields CASSFGTGVQPQHF. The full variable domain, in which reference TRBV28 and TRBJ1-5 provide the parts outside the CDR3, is DVKVTQSSRYLVKRTGEKVFLECVQDMDHENMFWYRQDPGLGLRLIYFSYDVKMKEKGDIPEGYSVSREKKERFSLILESASTNQTSMYLCASSFGTGVQPQHFGDGTRLSIL.

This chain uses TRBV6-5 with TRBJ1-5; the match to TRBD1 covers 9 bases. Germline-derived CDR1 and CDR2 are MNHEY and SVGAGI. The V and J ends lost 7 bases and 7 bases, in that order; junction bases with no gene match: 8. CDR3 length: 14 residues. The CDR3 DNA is TGTGCCAGCATCAAAACAGGGGGCGGGCAGCCCCAGCATTTT. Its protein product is CASIKTGGGQPQHF.

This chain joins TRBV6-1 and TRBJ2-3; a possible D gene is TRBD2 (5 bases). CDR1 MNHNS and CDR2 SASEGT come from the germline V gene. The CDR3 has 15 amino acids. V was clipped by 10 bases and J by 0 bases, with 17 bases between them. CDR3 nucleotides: TGTGCCACCGGGGTGGTTGCGGCTAGCACAGATACGCAGTATTTT. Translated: CATGVVAASTDTQYF.

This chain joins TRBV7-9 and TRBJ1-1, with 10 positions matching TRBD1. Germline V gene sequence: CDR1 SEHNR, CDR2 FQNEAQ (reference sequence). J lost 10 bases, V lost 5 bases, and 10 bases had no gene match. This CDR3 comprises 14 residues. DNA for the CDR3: TGTGCCAGCAGCCACCGGGACAGGGGATCGATAGCTTTCTTT. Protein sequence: CASSHRDRGSIAFF.

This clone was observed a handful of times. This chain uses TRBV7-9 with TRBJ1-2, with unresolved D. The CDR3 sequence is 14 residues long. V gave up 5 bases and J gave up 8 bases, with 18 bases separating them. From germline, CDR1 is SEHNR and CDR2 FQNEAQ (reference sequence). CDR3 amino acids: CASSSRAESGGYTF. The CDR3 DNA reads TGTGCCAGCAGCAGCCGTGCGGAATCTGGGGGCTACACCTTC.

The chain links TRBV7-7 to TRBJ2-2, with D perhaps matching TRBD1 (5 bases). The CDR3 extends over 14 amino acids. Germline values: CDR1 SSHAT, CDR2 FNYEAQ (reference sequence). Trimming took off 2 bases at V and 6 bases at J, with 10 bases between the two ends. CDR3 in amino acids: CASSLNRGSGELFF. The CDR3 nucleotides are TGTGCCAGCAGCTTAAATAGGGGATCCGGGGAGCTGTTTTTT.

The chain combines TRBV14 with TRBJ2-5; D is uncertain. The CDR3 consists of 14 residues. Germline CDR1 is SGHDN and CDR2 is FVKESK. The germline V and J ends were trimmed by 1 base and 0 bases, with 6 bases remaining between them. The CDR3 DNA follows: TGTGCCAGCAGCCAAGGGCCGAACCAAGAGACCCAGTACTTC. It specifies CASSQGPNQETQYF.

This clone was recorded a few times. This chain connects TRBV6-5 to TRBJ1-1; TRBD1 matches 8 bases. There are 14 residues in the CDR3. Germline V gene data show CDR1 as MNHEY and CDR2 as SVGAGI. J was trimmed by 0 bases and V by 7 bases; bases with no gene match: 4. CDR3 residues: CASTMDRVNTEAFF. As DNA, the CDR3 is TGTGCCAGCACCATGGACAGGGTGAACACTGAAGCTTTCTTT.

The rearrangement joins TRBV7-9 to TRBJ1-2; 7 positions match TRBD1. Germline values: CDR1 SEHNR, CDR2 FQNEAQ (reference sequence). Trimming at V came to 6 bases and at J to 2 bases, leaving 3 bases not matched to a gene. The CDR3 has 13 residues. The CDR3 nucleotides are TGTGCCAGCAGGAGGGACAGCAACTATGGCTACACCTTC. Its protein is CASRRDSNYGYTF.

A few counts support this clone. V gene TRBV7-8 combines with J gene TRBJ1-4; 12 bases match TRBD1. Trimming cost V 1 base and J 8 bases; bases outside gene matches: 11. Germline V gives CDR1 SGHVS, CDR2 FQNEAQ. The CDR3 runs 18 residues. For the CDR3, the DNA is TGTGCCAGCAGCTTAGACAGACCGGGACAGGGGGCGGGGGAAAAACTGTTTTTT. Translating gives CASSLDRPGQGAGEKLFF.

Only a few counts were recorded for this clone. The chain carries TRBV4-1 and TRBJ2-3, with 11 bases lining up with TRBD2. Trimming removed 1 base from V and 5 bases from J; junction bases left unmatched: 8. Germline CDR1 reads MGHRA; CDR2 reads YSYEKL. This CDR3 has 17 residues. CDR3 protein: CASSQGTASGGLDTQYF. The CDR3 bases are TGCGCCAGCAGCCAAGGAACGGCTAGCGGGGGGTTAGATACGCAGTATTTT.

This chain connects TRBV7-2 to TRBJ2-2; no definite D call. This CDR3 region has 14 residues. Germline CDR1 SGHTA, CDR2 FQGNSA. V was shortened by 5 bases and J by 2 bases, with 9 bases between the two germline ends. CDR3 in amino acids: CASSIDTNTGELFF. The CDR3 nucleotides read TGTGCCAGCAGCATCGACACAAACACCGGGGAGCTGTTTTTT. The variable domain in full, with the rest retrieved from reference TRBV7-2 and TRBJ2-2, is GAGVSQSPSNKVTEKGKDVELRCDPISGHTALYWYRQSLGQGLEFLIYFQGNSAPDKSGLPSDRFSAERTGGSVSTLTIQRTQQEDSAVYLCASSIDTNTGELFFGEGSRLTVL.

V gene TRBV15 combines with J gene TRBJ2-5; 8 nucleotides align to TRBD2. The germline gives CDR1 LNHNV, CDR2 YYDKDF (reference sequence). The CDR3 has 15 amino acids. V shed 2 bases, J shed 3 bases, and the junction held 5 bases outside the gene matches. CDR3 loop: CATSRSGGGEETQYF. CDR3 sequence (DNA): TGTGCCACCAGCAGATCGGGGGGGGGAGAAGAGACCCAGTACTTC.